This TCR beta chain was found in a study of shared clonotypes between healthy human individuals. This clone has more than one count but fewer than ten. TCRdb keeps only in-frame clones here, not all; method: immunoSEQ multiplex PCR. The data contain nearly 500,000 clones, about 82% of them seen just once; the ten biggest clones take up 13%. The sequenced material came from PBMCs. The source is a woman aged 40 to 49 in good health. Some clones in this sample may be carry-over from other donors' samples.

The CDR3 region has the DNA TGCGCCAGCAGCTCCCCCTTGGCCAGCGAGCAGTACTTC. Its translation: CASSSPLASEQYF. This chain links TRBV5-1 with TRBJ2-7; no clear D gene. Per the germline V gene, CDR1 is SGHRS and CDR2 is YFSETQ. The CDR3 runs 13 residues. The germline V and J ends were trimmed by 3 bases and 6 bases, with 13 bases remaining between them.